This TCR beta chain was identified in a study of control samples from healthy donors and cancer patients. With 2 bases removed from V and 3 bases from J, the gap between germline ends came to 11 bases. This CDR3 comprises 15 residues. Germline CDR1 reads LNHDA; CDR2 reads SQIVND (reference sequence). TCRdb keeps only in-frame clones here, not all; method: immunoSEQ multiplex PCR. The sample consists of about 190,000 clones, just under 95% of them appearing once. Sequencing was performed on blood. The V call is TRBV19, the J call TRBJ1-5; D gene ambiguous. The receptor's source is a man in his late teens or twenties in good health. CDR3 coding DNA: TGTGCCAGTAGTATATACGGACGATACAATCAGCCCCAGCATTTT. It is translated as CASSIYGRYNQPQHF.